This note documents a single T cell receptor (beta chain) sequence. Only in-frame clones appear in the TCRdb table, and some are missing; sequencing was by immunoSEQ multiplex PCR. The data contain 160,000 or so clones, around 81% of them singletons. The CDR3 runs to 15 residues. Germline values: CDR1 MNHEY, CDR2 SMNVEV (reference sequence). V shed 6 bases and J shed 7 bases, with 22 bases lying between them. This sample is drawn from a study of cytomegalovirus exposure and HLA in healthy donors. The sequence came from a man younger than 45 in good health and CMV-seropositive. Material for sequencing was PBMCs. V is TRBV27 and J is TRBJ2-7; no firm D call. The CDR3 region is CASSPSGDLAREQYF. Written as DNA, the CDR3 is TGTGCCAGCAGCCCTTCGGGTGACCTCGCCCGGGAGCAGTACTTC.